One T cell receptor (beta chain) is described in this entry. Its cognate antigen has yet to be identified. Per-base quality was not reported, and no clone a single base away is much larger than it. This same CDR3 is encoded by further DNA sequences in the sample. The data belong to a study of beta chain features in type 1 diabetes listed by TCRdb under 2018. Context from the whole study: No differences in mean age, gender distribution, total cell number or subset yield were found between patients and healthy donors. Across all samples, some 110,000,000 sorted cells were examined, and cell number per subset correlated strongly with RNA yield. The study compared the TCRB repertoires of sorted circulating CD4+ T cell subsets in recently diagnosed type 1 diabetes patients with those in matched healthy donors. Regulatory and stem cell-like memory subsets were isolated from only 8 patients and roughly 8 healthy donors, whereas naive and central memory subsets came from all 30 or so donors. Results the study describes overall, beyond this receptor: The naive, central memory and regulatory TCRB repertoires appeared to resemble one another more closely among patients than among healthy donors. Because cDNA was sequenced instead of genomic DNA, activated cells with high expression could be over-represented, although the groups did not differ in activation or CD3 levels. At VDJ recombination sites, type 1 diabetes patients had fewer insertions and more deleted nucleotides, which implies abnormalities in thymic rearrangement. Type 1 diabetes patients showed a moderate but significant shortening of TCRB CDR3 length in all four CD4+ subsets. PCR might favor shorter templates, but patient and control samples were amplified and corrected together, so any skew would affect both groups equally. Because the HLA sub-analyses included only small numbers of individuals, any influence of HLA type on TCRB rearrangement was left unresolved.

Each donor gave one peripheral blood draw, roughly 120 mL on average, collected into heparinised tubes. A BD FACSAria II and a panel including CD45RO, CCR7, CD25, CD127, CD95 and CD27 were used to sort naive, central memory, regulatory and stem cell-like memory CD4+ T cells. Purity was above 95% for every sorted population. PBMCs were separated immediately by Lymphoprep density gradient centrifugation and were stained directly, without being cultured. So that batch effects would be minimized, each experiment stained and sorted samples in pairs, pairing one healthy donor with one patient. Via the germline V gene, CDR1 is SGHTA and CDR2 FQGNSA. Its CDR3 holds 12 amino acids, cysteine through phenylalanine. Kept here is only the CDR3 DNA, which spans 36 bases and is read in frame from base 1. V and J are truncated by 2 bases and 5 bases respectively, leaving an intervening sequence of 6 bases. The entire amount of isolated RNA was reverse transcribed using the High Capacity cDNA Reverse Transcription Kit, so the sequenced TCRB transcripts were expressed ones. Deep immunoSEQ sequencing was applied to naive, central memory and regulatory T cell samples, giving an average of roughly 3.6 million total reads per sample. After sorted cells were lysed in RLT buffer, RNA was extracted with DNase-treated RNeasy Micro or Mini kits, with the choice depending on cell number. Each cell subset was processed on its own to prevent cross-contamination, while patient and healthy donor samples were processed together. The immunoSEQ multiplex PCR was used to amplify TCRB sequences from cDNA, yielding 87-bp fragments that span the CDR3 region. Sequencing of the amplicons was done on the Illumina HiSeq platform. Concerning the study's data processing: PCR bias was computationally corrected using synthetic template baselines, reads within Hamming distance 2 were collapsed, and singletons that could not be merged were discarded. Reads were aligned against IMGT so that V, D and J genes, CDR3 length and insertions or deletions at six rearrangement sites could be assigned. Within each subset, clonotype counts were normalized to sorted cell number, after which true diversity and Gini coefficients were computed with the tcR R package. Repertoire sharing was quantified using the overlap coefficient calculated on TCRB nucleotide sequences. Sourced from immuneACCESS, this table was stored by TCRdb with only in-frame sequences that have V and J called. A share of the clones is absent; for the studies checked, an unresolved V gene accounts for under half, and the remainder has no known explanation. The V and J calls and the clone size are those of that table, but D and trimming were determined from the DNA. In this sample the table shows about 180,000 clones, approximately 13% of which occur a single time. Around 0.63% of the sample rests with the top ten.

The clonotype comes from a woman younger than 30 in good health. The sequence is built from TRBV7-2 and TRBJ2-5; TRBD2 is possibly the D segment (5 matching bases). The sequenced material came from central memory CD4+ T cells from blood. CDR3 region: CASSLRGETQYF. The base sequence is TGTGCCAGCAGCTTAAGAGGGGAGACCCAGTACTTC. Extended through the reference TRBV7-2 and TRBJ2-5 proteins, this CDR3 yields the full variable domain: GAGVSQSPSNKVTEKGKDVELRCDPISGHTALYWYRQSLGQGLEFLIYFQGNSAPDKSGLPSDRFSAERTGGSVSTLTIQRTQQEDSAVYLCASSLRGETQYFGPGTRLLVL.